These T cell receptor beta chains were read from a single sample in a study of molecular identifiers for immune sequencing clone quantification. MiXCR, run by TCRdb on the PCR reads, gives a single entry per CDR3 protein. The sample has 100,000 or so distinct CDR3 sequences, around 37% seen once. Input material: naive CD8+ T cells from blood, with Jurkat cell RNA spiked in. These receptor sequences come from a human donor in good health. Some libraries in this study had Jurkat cell RNA spiked in. Both conserved end residues are part of each CDR3. A D gene is named only where the DNA matches it firmly. Not all rows give a size; the values are once, few, many and, for expanded clones, a class.

d_call | j_call | clone_size | v_call | cdr3_aa | cdr3_nt
TRBD1 | TRBJ1-1 | few | TRBV7-8 | CASSLDRTGVIVYTEAFF | TGTGCCAGCAGCTTAGACCGGACAGGGGTAATTGTGTACACTGAAGCTTTCTTT
TRBD2 | TRBJ2-3 | many | TRBV7-9 | CASSTPQREHWDTQYF | TGTGCCAGCAGCACGCCCCAGCGGGAGCATTGGGATACGCAGTATTTT
NA | TRBJ1-1 | NA | TRBV28 | CASSLLRENTEAFF | TGTGCCAGCAGTTTATTAAGGGAGAACACTGAAGCTTTCTTT
TRBD1 | TRBJ1-2 | NA | TRBV28 | CASNSRDRDGSTF | TGTGCCAGCAATAGCCGGGACAGAGATGGCTCCACCTTC
NA | TRBJ2-7 | many | TRBV2 | CATQGGSYEQYF | TGTGCCACCCAAGGAGGCAGCTACGAGCAGTACTTC
TRBD2 | TRBJ2-5 | NA | TRBV20-1 | CSARDAVAGVFGETQYF | TGCAGTGCTAGAGATGCGGTGGCGGGAGTATTCGGCGAGACCCAGTACTTC
TRBD1 | TRBJ1-5 | many | TRBV28 | CASSSGQGSQPQHF | TGTGCCAGCAGTTCGGGACAGGGAAGTCAGCCCCAGCATTTT
TRBD2 | TRBJ2-1 | few | TRBV6-6 | CASSYSVAGENEQFF | TGTGCCAGCAGTTATTCGGTGGCGGGAGAGAATGAGCAGTTCTTC
NA | TRBJ2-1 | many | TRBV7-2 | CASSLESALAAYNEQFF | TGTGCCAGCAGCTTAGAGTCTGCGCTCGCTGCCTACAATGAGCAGTTCTTC
NA | TRBJ1-2 | many | TRBV19 | CASSISEGYGYTF | TGTGCCAGTAGTATCTCGGAGGGTTATGGCTACACCTTC
NA | TRBJ2-7 | once | TRBV7-9 | CASSLDGSVGSYEQYF | TGTGCCAGCAGCTTAGACGGTTCGGTCGGCTCCTACGAGCAGTACTTC
TRBD2 | TRBJ2-3 | NA | TRBV7-3 | CASGSRLAGVDTQYF | TGTGCCAGCGGCTCCCGACTAGCGGGAGTAGATACGCAGTATTTT
TRBD2 | TRBJ2-1 | NA | TRBV20-1 | CSAGPLAGFGNEQFF | TGCAGTGCTGGCCCCCTAGCGGGCTTTGGCAATGAGCAGTTCTTC
NA | TRBJ1-5 | NA | TRBV6-1 | CASSEARYSNQPQHF | TGTGCCAGCAGTGAAGCACGCTATAGCAATCAGCCCCAGCATTTT
TRBD2 | TRBJ2-5 | few | TRBV3-1 | CASSQLAGGPYETQYF | TGTGCCAGCAGCCAATTAGCGGGAGGGCCTTATGAGACCCAGTACTTC
NA | TRBJ2-2 | many | TRBV9 | CASSLHTGELFF | TGTGCCAGCAGCCTTCACACCGGGGAGCTGTTTTTT
NA | TRBJ2-7 | NA | TRBV6-2/TRBV6-3 | CASSYVGAPLDEQYF | TGTGCCAGCAGTTACGTGGGCGCTCCCCTTGACGAGCAGTACTTC
NA | TRBJ2-2 | few | TRBV2 | CASTPVGKNTGELFF | TGTGCCAGCACCCCGGTGGGGAAGAACACCGGGGAGCTGTTTTTT
NA | TRBJ2-2 | many | TRBV19 | CASKILTRAGELFF | TGTGCCAGTAAAATCCTTACCCGCGCCGGGGAGCTGTTTTTT
TRBD2 | TRBJ2-1 | NA | TRBV29-1 | CSVAGGSSYNEQFF | TGCAGCGTTGCCGGCGGGAGCTCCTACAATGAGCAGTTCTTC
TRBD1 | TRBJ2-7 | NA | TRBV20-1 | CSARATGPRGYEQYF | TGCAGTGCTAGAGCGACAGGGCCGCGCGGTTACGAGCAGTACTTC